A selection of T cell receptor beta chains follows, all from one sample in a study of blood T cell repertoires in COVID-19. Clones were read by immunoSEQ multiplex PCR, and TCRdb kept only the in-frame ones, dropping some. The repertoire includes roughly 360,000 clones, approximately 89% of them detected once, and approximately 1.2% sits in the top ten. The sequenced sample was PBMCs or T cells enriched from blood (not recorded which). Source of these receptors: a man aged 25-45 years who had recovered from COVID-19. CDR3s include the opening cysteine and the closing phenylalanine or tryptophan. A D gene is named only where the DNA matches it firmly. The size of a clone is reported for some rows only, either as once, few or many, or as a class for expanded clones.

TRBJ1-2 | NA | TRBD1 | TRBV30 | CAWSGQGASYGYTF | TGTGCCTGGAGTGGACAGGGGGCGAGTTATGGCTACACCTTC
TRBJ1-1 | NA | NA | TRBV6-1 | CAINEGQINTEAFF | TGTGCCATCAATGAAGGACAAATTAACACTGAAGCTTTCTTT
TRBJ2-1 | NA | TRBD1 | TRBV7-2 | CASSLRTGMSNEQFF | TGTGCCAGCAGCCTCAGGACAGGGATGAGTAATGAGCAGTTCTTC
TRBJ1-2 | NA | TRBD1 | TRBV29-1 | CSVDREDYGYTF | TGCAGCGTGGACAGGGAGGACTATGGCTACACCTTC
TRBJ2-5 | NA | NA | TRBV6-5 | CASSAYPGVHDYF | TGTGCCAGCAGCGCATACCCCGGAGTCCATGATTACTTC
TRBJ2-3 | NA | NA | TRBV11-3 | CASSPTGDTQYF | TGTGCCAGCAGCCCCACGGGAGATACGCAGTATTTT
TRBJ1-3 | few | NA | TRBV28 | CASRRTAGNTIYF | TGTGCCAGCAGGCGGACAGCTGGAAACACCATATATTTT
TRBJ1-3 | NA | TRBD1 | TRBV10-3 | CAISEDRGTIGGKNTIYF | TGTGCCATCAGTGAGGACAGGGGTACGATTGGGGGTAAAAACACCATATATTTT
TRBJ2-3 | once | TRBD2 | TRBV11-2 | CASSLGLLAGPSDTQYF | TGTGCCAGCAGCCTAGGGCTACTAGCGGGCCCTTCAGATACGCAGTATTTT
TRBJ1-6 | NA | NA | TRBV10-3 | CAITDKGVNSPLHF | TGTGCCATCACCGACAAGGGAGTAAATTCACCCCTCCACTTT
TRBJ2-2 | NA | TRBD2 | TRBV15 | CATSTPSGWNTGELFF | TGTGCCACCAGCACCCCTAGCGGGTGGAACACCGGGGAGCTGTTTTTT
TRBJ2-7 | NA | TRBD2 | TRBV7-2 | CASRTSGASYEQYF | TGTGCCAGCCGGACTAGCGGGGCCTCCTACGAGCAGTACTTC
TRBJ2-3 | NA | NA | TRBV27 | CASSLGRRGTDTQYF | TGTGCCAGCAGTTTAGGGAGGAGAGGCACAGATACGCAGTATTTT
TRBJ2-1 | NA | NA | TRBV19 | CASTNSLYEQFF | TGTGCCAGTACCAACAGCCTCTATGAGCAGTTCTTC
TRBJ1-3 | NA | TRBD1 | TRBV6-5 | CASSFGQGWSGNTIYF | TGTGCCAGCAGTTTTGGACAGGGGTGGTCTGGAAACACCATATATTTT
TRBJ2-5 | NA | NA | TRBV7-2 | CASRLPASGWDQYF | TGTGCCAGCAGGTTACCGGCTTCGGGATGGGACCAGTACTTC
TRBJ1-2 | NA | TRBD1 | TRBV9 | CASSVAGTGGGYTF | TGTGCCAGCAGCGTCGCCGGGACAGGGGGAGGCTACACCTTC
TRBJ1-6 | NA | NA | TRBV30 | CAWSAQGTPLHF | TGTGCCTGGAGTGCACAGGGAACACCCCTCCACTTT
TRBJ2-3 | NA | NA | TRBV10-3 | CAISPSRDTDTQYF | TGTGCCATCAGCCCCTCTAGAGACACAGATACGCAGTATTTT
TRBJ1-5 | NA | NA | TRBV4-1 | CASSQAQGLSNQPQHF | TGCGCCAGCAGCCAAGCACAGGGCCTTAGCAATCAGCCCCAGCATTTT
TRBJ1-3 | NA | NA | TRBV2 | CASVGVSGNTIYF | TGTGCCAGCGTCGGGGTCTCTGGAAACACCATATATTTT
TRBJ2-1 | NA | TRBD1 | TRBV19 | CASSTRQGANVKNEQFF | TGTGCCAGTAGTACACGACAGGGGGCGAATGTTAAGAATGAGCAGTTCTTC
TRBJ1-5 | NA | TRBD1 | TRBV7-9 | CASSLGTGGRGQPQHF | TGTGCCAGCAGCTTAGGGACAGGGGGCCGGGGTCAGCCCCAGCATTTT
TRBJ2-7 | once | TRBD2 | TRBV10-3 | CAISTSGLAGDLSYEQYF | TGTGCCATCAGTACCTCGGGACTAGCGGGGGACCTCTCCTACGAGCAGTACTTC
TRBJ1-2 | NA | NA | TRBV30 | CAWKVPGRGAGYTF | TGTGCCTGGAAAGTTCCCGGCAGGGGAGCTGGCTACACCTTC
TRBJ1-6 | NA | TRBD1 | TRBV9 | CASSGDRDSSLHF | TGTGCCAGCAGCGGCGACAGGGATTCATCCCTCCACTTT
TRBJ1-5 | once | NA | TRBV9 | CASSVGGFEPQHF | TGTGCCAGCAGCGTAGGAGGGTTTGAGCCCCAGCATTTT
TRBJ1-4 | NA | NA | TRBV5-4 | CASSGTGTTNEKLFF | TGTGCCAGCAGCGGTACAGGGACAACTAATGAAAAACTGTTTTTT
TRBJ1-1 | NA | TRBD1 | TRBV5-1 | CASRQGAVNTEAFF | TGCGCCAGCCGACAGGGGGCGGTGAACACTGAAGCTTTCTTT
TRBJ1-5 | NA | NA | TRBV19 | CASTRTVGSNQPQHF | TGTGCCAGTACTAGGACAGTCGGGAGCAATCAGCCCCAGCATTTT
TRBJ1-2 | NA | TRBD1 | TRBV3-1/TRBV3-2 | CASSQAGQERVGYTF | TGTGCCAGCAGCCAAGCAGGACAGGAAAGGGTTGGCTACACCTTC
TRBJ1-4 | NA | NA | TRBV29-1 | CSASPPGVEKLFF | TGCAGCGCTTCACCCCCGGGGGTTGAAAAACTGTTTTTT
TRBJ1-4 | NA | NA | TRBV7-2 | CASSLVGGPTNEKLFF | TGTGCCAGCAGCTTAGTGGGGGGACCGACTAATGAAAAACTGTTTTTT
TRBJ2-2 | NA | NA | TRBV4-1 | CASSQAVWRAHTGELFF | TGCGCCAGCAGCCAAGCAGTTTGGAGGGCGCACACCGGGGAGCTGTTTTTT
TRBJ2-6 | NA | NA | TRBV6-1 | CASSEEEGGANVLTF | TGTGCCAGCAGTGAGGAGGAGGGGGGGGCCAACGTCCTGACTTTC
TRBJ1-2 | NA | NA | TRBV25-1 | CASSEPGVNYGYTF | TGTGCCAGCAGTGAACCAGGGGTGAACTATGGCTACACCTTC
TRBJ1-1 | few | TRBD1 | TRBV6-2/TRBV6-3 | CASSWDRLTNTEAFF | TGTGCCAGCAGCTGGGACAGGCTTACGAACACTGAAGCTTTCTTT
TRBJ2-7 | NA | TRBD1 | TRBV12-5 | CASGWDSKSYEQYF | TGTGCTAGTGGTTGGGACAGCAAATCCTACGAGCAGTACTTC
TRBJ2-2 | NA | NA | TRBV19 | CAGGTGELFF | TGTGCCGGAGGGACCGGGGAGCTGTTTTTT
TRBJ2-5 | NA | NA | TRBV5-1 | CASSLAVGGQETQYF | TGCGCCAGCAGCTTGGCAGTGGGGGGACAAGAGACCCAGTACTTC
TRBJ1-4 | once | NA | TRBV6-4 | CASSPGLANEKLFF | TGTGCCAGCAGTCCAGGGCTGGCTAATGAAAAACTGTTTTTT
TRBJ1-2 | NA | NA | TRBV27 | CASSSAGGGGYGYTF | TGTGCCAGCAGTTCCGCCGGCGGGGGGGGGTATGGCTACACCTTC
TRBJ2-1 | NA | NA | TRBV3-1/TRBV3-2 | CASTLRGVTGNEQFF | TGTGCCAGCACCCTGCGGGGAGTAACAGGAAATGAGCAGTTCTTC
TRBJ1-1 | NA | NA | TRBV7-3 | CASSPTAGSPATEAFF | TGTGCCAGCAGCCCCACGGCGGGGTCCCCGGCAACTGAAGCTTTCTTT
TRBJ2-7 | NA | TRBD1 | TRBV5-1 | CASNHPTGNSYEQYF | TGCGCCAGCAACCATCCGACAGGGAACTCCTACGAGCAGTACTTC
TRBJ2-2 | few | TRBD2 | TRBV4-1 | CASSQGALAGGPDGELFF | TGCGCCAGCAGCCAAGGTGCACTAGCGGGGGGGCCAGACGGGGAGCTGTTTTTT
TRBJ2-3 | NA | NA | TRBV12-5 | CASGLGAGAVTQYF | TGTGCTAGTGGTTTGGGGGCAGGGGCAGTTACGCAGTATTTT
TRBJ2-2 | NA | TRBD1 | TRBV2 | CASRPDRGPGTGELFF | TGTGCCAGCAGACCCGACAGGGGTCCTGGGACCGGGGAGCTGTTTTTT
TRBJ1-6 | NA | TRBD1 | TRBV5-5 | CASSLGTGVNSPLHF | TGTGCCAGCAGCTTAGGGACAGGCGTTAATTCACCCCTCCACTTT
TRBJ2-5 | NA | TRBD1 | TRBV2 | CASNRQGAETQYF | TGTGCCAGCAACCGACAGGGAGCAGAGACCCAGTACTTC